The entry that follows covers one T cell receptor beta chain sequence. Its antigen remains unknown. This CDR3 region has 14 residues. Germline assignment: CDR1 ENHRY and CDR2 SYGVKD. V shed 6 bases and J 5 bases; nucleotides not matched to a gene: 8. Sequencing targeted expressed TCRB transcripts, as all isolated RNA had been reverse transcribed. The assay was immunoSEQ multiplex PCR, and TCRdb's table has in-frame clones only and misses some. The sample lists 430,000 or so clones; over 9.5% were seen once. This sample is part of a study of beta chain features in type 1 diabetes. General study findings and limits: There were fewer insertions and more deletions at the VDJ junctions of type 1 diabetes patients.

The sample was naive CD4+ T cells from blood. The chain has TRBV10-3 and TRBJ1-1, with TRBD1 identical over 8 bases. The receptor comes from a young woman in good health. CDR3 DNA: TGTGCCATCAGCGACGGACAGGGAGGGACTGAAGCTTTCTTT. It yields the protein CAISDGQGGTEAFF.